These T cell receptor beta chains were read from a single sample in a study of cytomegalovirus exposure and HLA in healthy donors. The data were produced by immunoSEQ multiplex PCR, yet TCRdb's version contains in-frame clones alone and is incomplete. The sample holds approximately 79,000 clones, about 78% seen once. The specimen was PBMCs. The origin of the receptors is a man aged 40-50 years in good health and CMV-seronegative. Each CDR3 is given with its conserved first and last residue. Fields, in order: D gene, J gene, clone size, V gene, CDR3 protein, CDR3 DNA. A D gene is named only where the DNA matches it firmly. Where a row states a size, it is once, few, many or the class of an expanded clone; other rows omit it.

D gene: TRBD1
J gene: TRBJ1-3
clone size: NA
V gene: TRBV6-1
CDR3 protein: CASRRDSPGNTIYF
CDR3 DNA: TGTGCCAGCAGGCGGGACAGCCCTGGAAACACCATATATTTT

D gene: TRBD1
J gene: TRBJ2-5
clone size: NA
V gene: TRBV28
CDR3 protein: CASSETGGETQYF
CDR3 DNA: TGTGCCAGCAGCGAGACAGGGGGAGAGACCCAGTACTTC

D gene: NA
J gene: TRBJ1-6
clone size: once
V gene: TRBV28
CDR3 protein: CASSLFTGNSPLHF
CDR3 DNA: TGTGCCAGCAGTTTATTTACCGGGAATTCACCCCTCCACTTT

D gene: NA
J gene: TRBJ1-5
clone size: NA
V gene: TRBV28
CDR3 protein: CASSLMGAQSQHF
CDR3 DNA: TGTGCCAGCAGTTTAATGGGGGCCCAGTCCCAGCATTTT

D gene: TRBD2
J gene: TRBJ2-7
clone size: NA
V gene: TRBV6-1
CDR3 protein: CASSRTSAYEQYF
CDR3 DNA: TGTGCCAGCAGTCGGACTAGCGCTTACGAGCAGTACTTC

D gene: NA
J gene: TRBJ2-6
clone size: NA
V gene: TRBV11-2
CDR3 protein: CASSLDRVSGANGLTF
CDR3 DNA: TGTGCCAGCAGCTTAGATCGGGTCTCTGGGGCCAACGGCCTGACTTTC

D gene: NA
J gene: TRBJ1-5
clone size: NA
V gene: TRBV19
CDR3 protein: CASRKGQFTQPQHF
CDR3 DNA: TGTGCCAGTAGGAAAGGACAGTTCACTCAGCCCCAGCATTTT

D gene: TRBD2
J gene: TRBJ2-1
clone size: few
V gene: TRBV7-2
CDR3 protein: CASSLSSGGGYNEQFF
CDR3 DNA: TGTGCCAGCAGCTTGTCTAGCGGGGGTGGGTACAATGAGCAGTTCTTC

D gene: TRBD1
J gene: TRBJ2-1
clone size: NA
V gene: TRBV9
CDR3 protein: CASSPTTGEKYNEQFF
CDR3 DNA: TGTGCCAGCAGCCCTACGACAGGGGAGAAGTACAATGAGCAGTTCTTC

D gene: NA
J gene: TRBJ2-4
clone size: NA
V gene: TRBV18
CDR3 protein: CASSPTQGTNIQYF
CDR3 DNA: TGTGCCAGCTCACCTACGCAGGGTACCAACATTCAGTACTTC

D gene: TRBD2
J gene: TRBJ2-7
clone size: NA
V gene: TRBV27
CDR3 protein: CASSSLAGGLYEQYF
CDR3 DNA: TGTGCCAGCAGTTCTCTAGCGGGAGGTCTCTACGAGCAGTACTTC

D gene: TRBD1
J gene: TRBJ2-6
clone size: NA
V gene: TRBV7-3
CDR3 protein: CASSLGGTGVSGANVLTF
CDR3 DNA: TGTGCCAGCAGCTTAGGGGGGACAGGGGTCTCTGGGGCCAACGTCCTGACTTTC

D gene: NA
J gene: TRBJ1-2
clone size: NA
V gene: TRBV5-1
CDR3 protein: CASSLDGWQEFGYTF
CDR3 DNA: TGCGCCAGCAGCTTGGACGGCTGGCAGGAATTTGGCTACACCTTC

D gene: NA
J gene: TRBJ1-2
clone size: NA
V gene: TRBV15
CDR3 protein: CATSRSQGMYTF
CDR3 DNA: TGTGCCACCAGCCGTTCCCAGGGGATGTACACCTTC

D gene: NA
J gene: TRBJ2-2
clone size: NA
V gene: TRBV28
CDR3 protein: CASSYDRPNTGELFF
CDR3 DNA: TGTGCCAGCAGTTACGACAGGCCGAACACCGGGGAGCTGTTTTTT

D gene: TRBD1
J gene: TRBJ1-1
clone size: NA
V gene: TRBV10-3
CDR3 protein: CAISTGAPEAFF
CDR3 DNA: TGTGCCATCAGTACAGGGGCTCCTGAAGCTTTCTTT

D gene: TRBD1
J gene: TRBJ1-1
clone size: once
V gene: TRBV5-1
CDR3 protein: CASSRTGTGGWVTEAFF
CDR3 DNA: TGCGCCAGCAGCAGAACCGGGACAGGGGGCTGGGTCACTGAAGCTTTCTTT